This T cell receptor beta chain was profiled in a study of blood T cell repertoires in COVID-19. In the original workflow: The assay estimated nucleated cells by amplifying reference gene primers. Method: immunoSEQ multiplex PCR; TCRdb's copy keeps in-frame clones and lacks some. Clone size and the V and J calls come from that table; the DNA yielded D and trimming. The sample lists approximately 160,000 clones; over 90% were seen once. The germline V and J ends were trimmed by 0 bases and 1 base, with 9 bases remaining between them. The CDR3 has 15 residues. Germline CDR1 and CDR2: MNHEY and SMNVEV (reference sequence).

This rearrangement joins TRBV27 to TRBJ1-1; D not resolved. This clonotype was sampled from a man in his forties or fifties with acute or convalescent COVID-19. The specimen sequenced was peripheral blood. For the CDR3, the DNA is TGTGCCAGCAGTTTATCGAGGCCGAGGAACACTGAAGCTTTCTTT. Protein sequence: CASSLSRPRNTEAFF.